These 20 T cell receptor beta chains originate from one sample sequenced in a study of cytomegalovirus exposure and HLA in healthy donors. 60 Vbeta and 13 Jbeta primers were used in PCR. TCRdb's copy holds only in-frame clones and misses some; the assay was immunoSEQ multiplex PCR. The sample carries some 110,000 clones, 60% to 85% recorded once. Sequencing was carried out using PBMCs. The receptors originated from a young woman in good health and CMV-seropositive.

This chain connects TRBV4-1 to TRBJ1-5, with a weak D call TRBD1 (5 bases). Germline CDR1 MGHRA, CDR2 YSYEKL. The CDR3 has 16 amino acids. With 1 base removed from V and 0 bases from J, the gap between germline ends came to 10 bases. CDR3 DNA sequence: TGCGCCAGCAGCCAAGGTCTCGACAGTAGCAATCAGCCCCAGCATTTT. Residues: CASSQGLDSSNQPQHF.

This chain connects TRBV5-1 to TRBJ1-3, with unresolved D. Germline V CDR1 and CDR2: SGHRS, YFSETQ. Trimming removed 5 bases from V and 4 bases from J, with 16 bases in between. CDR3 length: 15 amino acids. CDR3 sequence (DNA): TGCGCCAGCAGGCGAGAGGTGAATGCAGGAAACACCATATATTTT. It encodes CASRREVNAGNTIYF.

The J gene is TRBJ2-1, the V gene TRBV13; TRBD1 aligns across 9 bases. CDR1 is PRHDT and CDR2 is FYEKMQ in the germline V gene (reference sequence). The CDR3 loop spans 15 amino acids. After removal of 5 bases from V and 4 bases from J, the junction contained 6 bases not matched to a gene. The CDR3 region is CASSTTGGAYNEQFF. The CDR3 bases are TGTGCCAGCAGCACAACAGGGGGCGCTTACAATGAGCAGTTCTTC. Full variable domain (remainder filled in from reference TRBV13 and TRBJ2-1): AAGVIQSPRHLIKEKRETATLKCYPIPRHDTVYWYQQGPGQDPQFLISFYEKMQSDKGSIPDRFSAQQFSDYHSELNMSSLELGDSALYFCASSTTGGAYNEQFFGPGTRLTVL.

The chain is built from TRBV30 and TRBJ2-1, with TRBD2 as a possible D gene (6 bases). Deletions cut 0 bases from V and 10 bases from J, with 13 bases between. Per the germline V gene, CDR1 is GTSNPN and CDR2 is SVGIG (reference sequence). This CDR3 has 13 amino acids. The CDR3 spells CAWSVQGGGEQFF. The CDR3, as DNA: TGTGCCTGGAGTGTCCAGGGAGGAGGCGAGCAGTTCTTC.

CDR3 residues: CASSPGTANYGYTF. DNA for the CDR3: TGTGCCAGCAGCCCCGGGACAGCTAACTATGGCTACACCTTC. The V and J genes are TRBV2 and TRBJ1-2; 7 positions match TRBD1. Germline V gene data show CDR1 as SNHLY and CDR2 as FYNNEI. The CDR3 length is 14 residues. Losses at the gene ends were 6 bases for V and 0 bases for J; bases not matched to a gene: 4.

The rearrangement joins TRBV28 to TRBJ1-5; tentatively, D is TRBD1 (6 bases). The CDR3 runs to 15 residues. Germline loops: CDR1 MDHEN, CDR2 SYDVKM. The V gene lost 3 bases and the J gene lost 3 bases, with 12 bases spanning the gap. CDR3: CASSFATGFNQPQHF. In DNA, the CDR3 is TGTGCCAGCAGTTTCGCGACAGGCTTCAATCAGCCCCAGCATTTT.

This chain joins TRBV5-4 and TRBJ1-1, with a weak D call TRBD1 (5 bases). The CDR3 has 13 amino acids. V was trimmed by 2 bases and J by 4 bases, leaving 9 bases between them. Germline assignment: CDR1 SGHNT and CDR2 YYREEE (reference sequence). CDR3 coding DNA: TGTGCCAGCAGCTTTAGGGGTGGCACTGAAGCTTTCTTT. The encoded protein is CASSFRGGTEAFF.

The chain couples TRBV5-1 to TRBJ2-7; 7 positions match TRBD1. The V gene end was trimmed by 0 bases and the J gene end by 4 bases; junction bases not matched to a gene: 7. This CDR3 spans 15 amino acids. Germline V CDR1 and CDR2: SGHRS, YFSETQ. CDR3 DNA: TGCGCCAGCAGCTTGGGAGGGGGCCCGAGTTACGAGCAGTACTTC. It is translated as CASSLGGGPSYEQYF. Looking up the rest from reference TRBV5-1 and TRBJ2-7 gives the full variable domain: KAGVTQTPRYLIKTRGQQVTLSCSPISGHRSVSWYQQTPGQGLQFLFEYFSETQRNKGNFPGRFSGRQFSNSRSEMNVSTLELGDSALYLCASSLGGGPSYEQYFGPGTRLTVT.

The chain joins TRBV25-1 to TRBJ1-4; D gene ambiguous. This CDR3 is built from 14 residues. Trimming cost V 1 base and J 5 bases, with 8 bases left between them. Per germline, CDR1 MGHDK and CDR2 SYGVNS. This CDR3 is CASSESGRNEKLFF. CDR3 DNA: TGTGCCAGCAGTGAATCAGGAAGAAATGAAAAACTGTTTTTT.

CDR3 region: CASSRPQPRNGYTF. The CDR3 bases are TGTGCCAGCAGTCGCCCTCAACCCAGAAATGGCTACACCTTC. V is TRBV9 and J is TRBJ1-2; D ambiguous. The germline gives CDR1 SGDLS, CDR2 YYNGEE. V lost 5 bases and J 6 bases, leaving 17 bases between the germline ends. The CDR3 is 14 amino acids.

This clone was detected only once. This sequence joins TRBV2 and TRBJ2-7, with 9 bases identical to TRBD1. The germline gives CDR1 SNHLY, CDR2 FYNNEI. V lost 9 bases to trimming and J lost 2 bases; unmatched junction nucleotides: 2. CDR3 size: 12 residues. CDR3 bases: TGTGCCAGTGGACAGGGGCCCTACGAGCAGTACTTC. Translating it yields CASGQGPYEQYF.

This clone was detected a few times. The V gene is TRBV25-1, the J gene TRBJ2-4; no clear D gene. Germline CDR1 and CDR2: MGHDK and SYGVNS. CDR3 size: 13 residues. V dropped 8 bases and J dropped 0 bases, with 8 bases sitting between them. CDR3 in DNA: TGTGCCAGCCCGAGACTAGCCAAAAACATTCAGTACTTC. Its protein is CASPRLAKNIQYF. The variable domain in full, with the rest retrieved from reference TRBV25-1 and TRBJ2-4, is EADIYQTPRYLVIGTGKKITLECSQTMGHDKMYWYQQDPGMELHLIHYSYGVNSTEKGDLSSESTVSRIRTEHFPLTLESARPSHTSQYLCASPRLAKNIQYFGAGTRLSVL.

The CDR3 DNA reads as TGTGCCAGCAGCCCCGGGACAGGCTACGAAAAACTGTTTTTT. It encodes CASSPGTGYEKLFF. The chain joins TRBV7-9 to TRBJ1-4; 8 bases are a match to TRBD1. CDR1 and CDR2 (germline): SEHNR, FQNEAQ (reference sequence). The CDR3 extends over 14 amino acids. J lost 8 bases, V lost 5 bases, and 7 bases had no gene match. Supplemented by reference TRBV7-9 and TRBJ1-4, the full variable domain reads DTGVSQNPRHKITKRGQNVTFRCDPISEHNRLYWYRQTLGQGPEFLTYFQNEAQLEKSRLLSDRFSAERPKGSFSTLEIQRTEQGDSAMYLCASSPGTGYEKLFFGSGTQLSVL.

In this sample, this clone turned up once. The J gene is TRBJ2-1, the V gene TRBV2; TRBD2 is a possible D gene (5 bases). Between the trimmed V and J ends, which lost 10 bases and 6 bases, there was a span of 13 bases. Germline V CDR1 and CDR2: SNHLY, FYNNEI. The CDR3 is 12 amino acids. In DNA, the CDR3 is TGTGCCACCCGGGGAGACGGCAATGAGCAGTTCTTC. Amino acid sequence: CATRGDGNEQFF.

The rearrangement links TRBV6-6 to TRBJ1-2; TRBD1 is a possible D gene (6 bases). V lost 7 bases to trimming and J lost 2 bases, with 11 bases between them. The CDR3 is 13 amino acids. Germline assignment: CDR1 MNHNY and CDR2 SVGAGI (reference sequence). The DNA of the CDR3 is TGTGCCAGCACCGAAGGACAGAACTATGGCTACACCTTC. This encodes CASTEGQNYGYTF.

The chain combines TRBV6-1 with TRBJ2-7; D is ambiguous. Trimming stripped 7 bases from V and 0 bases from J, with 10 bases between. This CDR3 contains 13 residues. CDR1 and CDR2 (germline): MNHNS, SASEGT. CDR3 protein: CASTQRGSYEQYF. The CDR3 nucleotides read TGTGCCAGCACTCAGAGAGGCTCCTACGAGCAGTACTTC.

The chain uses TRBV7-2 and TRBJ2-5; weak D call: TRBD2 (6 bases). V was pared by 3 bases and J by 4 bases, with 9 bases between. The CDR3 runs to 13 residues. Germline CDR1 reads SGHTA; CDR2 reads FQGNSA. This CDR3 is CASSFSGGETQYF. The CDR3 region has the DNA TGTGCCAGCAGCTTTTCCGGGGGAGAGACCCAGTACTTC. Drawing the rest from reference TRBV7-2 and TRBJ2-5, the complete variable domain is GAGVSQSPSNKVTEKGKDVELRCDPISGHTALYWYRQSLGQGLEFLIYFQGNSAPDKSGLPSDRFSAERTGGSVSTLTIQRTQQEDSAVYLCASSFSGGETQYFGPGTRLLVL.

The chain couples TRBV7-8 to TRBJ2-1, with 9 bases aligning to TRBD2. The junction had 7 bases not matched to a gene; V was cut back by 5 bases and J by 2 bases. Germline V lookup: CDR1 SGHVS, CDR2 FQNEAQ. The CDR3 totals 16 residues. The CDR3 coding sequence is TGTGCCAGCAGCGGGGAGCGGGAGGCCACCTACAATGAGCAGTTCTTC. Translation gives CASSGEREATYNEQFF.

The table lists this clone with a count of one. The gene calls are TRBV7-3 and TRBJ2-5, with 9 bases fitting TRBD2. The germline V gene encodes CDR1 SGHTA and CDR2 FQGTGA. The CDR3 is 15 amino acids. Losses at the gene ends were 2 bases for V and 5 bases for J; bases not matched to a gene: 6. CDR3 amino acids: CASSLAGGNGETQYF. The CDR3 nucleotides are TGTGCCAGCAGCTTAGCGGGAGGGAATGGGGAGACCCAGTACTTC.

The CDR3 DNA reads as TGTGCCAGCAGCCAAACGGAGGGGAGTCGCTACACCTTC. Residues: CASSQTEGSRYTF. The genes are TRBV14 and TRBJ1-2; possible D gene TRBD1, 5 bases. The germline V gene has CDR1 SGHDN and CDR2 FVKESK. The CDR3 covers 13 residues. The V gene lost 2 bases and the J gene lost 9 bases, with 13 bases spanning the gap.